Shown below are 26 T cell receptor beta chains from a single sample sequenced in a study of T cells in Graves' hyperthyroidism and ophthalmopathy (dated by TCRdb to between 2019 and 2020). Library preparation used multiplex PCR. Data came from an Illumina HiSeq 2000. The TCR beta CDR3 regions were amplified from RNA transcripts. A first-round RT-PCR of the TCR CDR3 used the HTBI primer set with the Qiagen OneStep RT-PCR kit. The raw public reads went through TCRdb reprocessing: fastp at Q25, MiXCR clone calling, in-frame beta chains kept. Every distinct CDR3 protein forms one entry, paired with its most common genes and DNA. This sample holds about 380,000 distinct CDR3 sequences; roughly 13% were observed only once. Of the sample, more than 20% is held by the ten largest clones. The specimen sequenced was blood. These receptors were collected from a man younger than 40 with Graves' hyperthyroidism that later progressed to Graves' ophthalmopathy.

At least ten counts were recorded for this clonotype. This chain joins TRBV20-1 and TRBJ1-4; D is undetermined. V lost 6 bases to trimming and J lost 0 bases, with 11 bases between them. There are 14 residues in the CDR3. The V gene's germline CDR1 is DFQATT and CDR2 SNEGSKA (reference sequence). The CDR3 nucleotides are TGCAGTGCACGCCGAGGAGCAACTAATGAAAAACTGTTTTTT. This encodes CSARRGATNEKLFF.

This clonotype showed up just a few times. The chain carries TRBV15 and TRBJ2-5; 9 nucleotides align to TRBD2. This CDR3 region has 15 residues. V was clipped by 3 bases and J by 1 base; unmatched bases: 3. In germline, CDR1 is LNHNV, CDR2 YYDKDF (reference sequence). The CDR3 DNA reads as TGTGCCACCAGCAGGACTAGCGGATTCCAAGAGACCCAGTACTTC. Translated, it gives CATSRTSGFQETQYF.

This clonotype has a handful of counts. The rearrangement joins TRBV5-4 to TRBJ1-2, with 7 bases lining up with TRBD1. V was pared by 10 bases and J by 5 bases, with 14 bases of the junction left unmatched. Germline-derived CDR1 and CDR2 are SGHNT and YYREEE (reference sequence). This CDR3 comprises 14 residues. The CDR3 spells CAGGPDRSSYGYTF. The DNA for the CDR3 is TGTGCCGGAGGCCCGGACAGGTCGTCGTATGGCTACACCTTC.

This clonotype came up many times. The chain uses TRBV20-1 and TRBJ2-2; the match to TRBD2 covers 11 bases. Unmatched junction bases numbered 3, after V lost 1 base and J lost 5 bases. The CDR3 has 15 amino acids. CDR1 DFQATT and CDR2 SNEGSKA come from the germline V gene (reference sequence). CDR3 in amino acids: CSARVAGGRTGELFF. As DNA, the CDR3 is TGCAGTGCTAGAGTAGCGGGGGGGCGGACCGGGGAGCTGTTTTTT.

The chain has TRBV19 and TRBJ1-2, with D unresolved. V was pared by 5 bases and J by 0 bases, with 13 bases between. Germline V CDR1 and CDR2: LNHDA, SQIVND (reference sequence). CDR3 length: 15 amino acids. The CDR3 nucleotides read TGTGCCAGTAGTGGGTTACAGCGCCCTAACTATGGCTACACCTTC. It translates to CASSGLQRPNYGYTF.

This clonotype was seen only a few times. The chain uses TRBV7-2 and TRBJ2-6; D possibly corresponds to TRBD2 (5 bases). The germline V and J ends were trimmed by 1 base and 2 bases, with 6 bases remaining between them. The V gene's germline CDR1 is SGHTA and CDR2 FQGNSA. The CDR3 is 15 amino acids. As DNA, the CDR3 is TGTGCCAGCAGCTTAGACGGGACTGGGGCCAACGTCCTGACTTTC. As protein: CASSLDGTGANVLTF.

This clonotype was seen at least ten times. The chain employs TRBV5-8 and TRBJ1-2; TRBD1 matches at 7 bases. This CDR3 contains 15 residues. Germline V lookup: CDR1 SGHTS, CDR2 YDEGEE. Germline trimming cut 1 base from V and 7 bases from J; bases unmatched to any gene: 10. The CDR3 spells CASSLFDRETGGYTF. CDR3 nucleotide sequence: TGTGCCAGCAGCTTGTTTGACAGGGAGACCGGTGGCTACACCTTC. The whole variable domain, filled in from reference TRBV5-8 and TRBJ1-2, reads EAGVTQSPTHLIKTRGQQATLRCSPISGHTSVYWYQQALGLGLQFLLWYDEGEERNRGNFPPRFSGRQFPNYSSELNVNALELEDSALYLCASSLFDRETGGYTFGSGTRLTVV.

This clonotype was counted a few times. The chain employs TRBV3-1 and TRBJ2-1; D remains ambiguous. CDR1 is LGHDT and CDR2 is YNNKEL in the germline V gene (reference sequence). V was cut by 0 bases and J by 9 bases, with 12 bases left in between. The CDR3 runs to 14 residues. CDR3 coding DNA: TGTGCCAGCAGCCAAGATCGAAGGGAAGGTGAGCAGTTCTTC. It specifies CASSQDRREGEQFF.

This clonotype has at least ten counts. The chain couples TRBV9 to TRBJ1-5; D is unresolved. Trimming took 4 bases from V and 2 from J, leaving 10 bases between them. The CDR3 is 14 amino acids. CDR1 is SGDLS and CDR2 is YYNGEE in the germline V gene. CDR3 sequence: CASSPGSGNQPQHF. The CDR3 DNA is TGTGCCAGCAGCCCCGGTTCGGGCAATCAGCCCCAGCATTTT. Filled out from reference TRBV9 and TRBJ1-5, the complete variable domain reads DSGVTQTPKHLITATGQRVTLRCSPRSGDLSVYWYQQSLDQGLQFLIQYYNGEERAKGNILERFSAQQFPDLHSELNLSSLELGDSALYFCASSPGSGNQPQHFGDGTRLSIL.

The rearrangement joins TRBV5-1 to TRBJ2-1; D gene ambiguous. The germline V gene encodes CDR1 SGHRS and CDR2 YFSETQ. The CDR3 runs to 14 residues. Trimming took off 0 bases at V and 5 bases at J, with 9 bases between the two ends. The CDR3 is CASSLGGRDNEQFF. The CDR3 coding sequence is TGCGCCAGCAGCTTGGGAGGTAGGGACAATGAGCAGTTCTTC. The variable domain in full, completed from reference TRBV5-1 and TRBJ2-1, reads KAGVTQTPRYLIKTRGQQVTLSCSPISGHRSVSWYQQTPGQGLQFLFEYFSETQRNKGNFPGRFSGRQFSNSRSEMNVSTLELGDSALYLCASSLGGRDNEQFFGPGTRLTVL.

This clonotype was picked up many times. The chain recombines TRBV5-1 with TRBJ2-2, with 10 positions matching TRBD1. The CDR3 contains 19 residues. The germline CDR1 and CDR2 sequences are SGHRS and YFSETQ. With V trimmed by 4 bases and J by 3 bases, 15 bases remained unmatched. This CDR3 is CASSPDRQGALRDTGELFF. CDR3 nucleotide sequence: TGCGCCAGCAGCCCAGACCGACAGGGGGCCTTACGGGACACCGGGGAGCTGTTTTTT.

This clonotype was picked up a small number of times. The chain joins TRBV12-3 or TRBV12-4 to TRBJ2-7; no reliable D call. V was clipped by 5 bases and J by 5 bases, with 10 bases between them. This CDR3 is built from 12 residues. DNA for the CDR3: TGTGCCAGCAGTATCCGTTGGGACGAGCAGTACTTC. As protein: CASSIRWDEQYF.

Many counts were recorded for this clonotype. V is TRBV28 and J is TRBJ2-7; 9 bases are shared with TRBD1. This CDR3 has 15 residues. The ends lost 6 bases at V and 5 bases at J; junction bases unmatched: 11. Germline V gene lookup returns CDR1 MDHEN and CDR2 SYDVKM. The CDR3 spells CASSLQTGGSNEQYF. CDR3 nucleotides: TGTGCCAGCAGCCTACAGACAGGGGGATCAAACGAGCAGTACTTC. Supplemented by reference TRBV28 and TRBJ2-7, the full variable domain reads DVKVTQSSRYLVKRTGEKVFLECVQDMDHENMFWYRQDPGLGLRLIYFSYDVKMKEKGDIPEGYSVSREKKERFSLILESASTNQTSMYLCASSLQTGGSNEQYFGPGTRLTVT.

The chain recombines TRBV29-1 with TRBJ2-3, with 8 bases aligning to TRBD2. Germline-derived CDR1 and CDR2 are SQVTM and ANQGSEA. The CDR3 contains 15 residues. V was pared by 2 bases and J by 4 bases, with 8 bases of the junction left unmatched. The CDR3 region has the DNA TGCAGCGTTGAATCTGCGGGGGGCGCCCCAGATACGCAGTATTTT. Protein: CSVESAGGAPDTQYF.

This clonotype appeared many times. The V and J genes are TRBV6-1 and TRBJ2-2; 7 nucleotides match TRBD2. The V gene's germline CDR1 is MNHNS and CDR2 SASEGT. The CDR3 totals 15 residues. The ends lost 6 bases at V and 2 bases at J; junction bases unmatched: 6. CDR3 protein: CASSEGLPNTGELFF. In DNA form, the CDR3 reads TGTGCCAGCAGCGAGGGACTACCCAACACCGGGGAGCTGTTTTTT.

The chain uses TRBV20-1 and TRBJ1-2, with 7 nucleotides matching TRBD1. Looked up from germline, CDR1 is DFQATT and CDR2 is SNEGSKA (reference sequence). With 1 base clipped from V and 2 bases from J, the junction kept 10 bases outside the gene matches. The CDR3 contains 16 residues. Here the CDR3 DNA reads TGCAGTGCTAGAGTGACTGGGACAGAAAAAAACTATGGCTACACCTTC. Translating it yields CSARVTGTEKNYGYTF.

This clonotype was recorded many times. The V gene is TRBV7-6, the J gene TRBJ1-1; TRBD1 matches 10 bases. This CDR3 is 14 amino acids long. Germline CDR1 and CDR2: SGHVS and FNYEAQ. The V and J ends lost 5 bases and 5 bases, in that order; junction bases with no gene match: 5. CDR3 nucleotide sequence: TGTGCCAGCAGCCACCCGGGACAGGGGACTGAAGCTTTCTTT. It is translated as CASSHPGQGTEAFF.

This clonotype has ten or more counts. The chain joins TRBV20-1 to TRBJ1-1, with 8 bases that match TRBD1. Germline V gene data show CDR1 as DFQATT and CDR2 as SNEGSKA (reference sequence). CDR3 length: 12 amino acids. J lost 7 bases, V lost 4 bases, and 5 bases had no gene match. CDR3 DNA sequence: TGCAGTGCTAACAGGGGGAAAAATGAAGCTTTCTTT. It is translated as CSANRGKNEAFF.

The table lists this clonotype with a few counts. The DNA for the CDR3 is TGTGCCAGCAGCTTTAAAGCGGGGAGGGGGGATACGCAGTATTTT. Translating gives CASSFKAGRGDTQYF. V is TRBV7-2 and J is TRBJ2-3, with TRBD2 as a possible D gene (7 bases). Germline assignment: CDR1 SGHTA and CDR2 FQGNSA. The CDR3 has 15 residues. Deletions cut 3 bases from V and 6 bases from J, with 16 bases between.

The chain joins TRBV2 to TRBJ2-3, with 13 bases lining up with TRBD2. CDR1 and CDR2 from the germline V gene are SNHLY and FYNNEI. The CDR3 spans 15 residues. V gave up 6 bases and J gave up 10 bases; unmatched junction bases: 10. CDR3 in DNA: TGTGCCAGCAGCCCCCAGGGACTAGCGGGGTCCGCGCAGTATTTT. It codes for CASSPQGLAGSAQYF.

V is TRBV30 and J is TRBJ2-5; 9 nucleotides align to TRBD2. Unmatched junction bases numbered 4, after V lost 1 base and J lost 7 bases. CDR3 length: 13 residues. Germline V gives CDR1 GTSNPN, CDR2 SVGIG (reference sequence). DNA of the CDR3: TGTGCCTGGAGTGAGGGACTAGCTGGGACCCAGTACTTC. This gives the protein CAWSEGLAGTQYF.

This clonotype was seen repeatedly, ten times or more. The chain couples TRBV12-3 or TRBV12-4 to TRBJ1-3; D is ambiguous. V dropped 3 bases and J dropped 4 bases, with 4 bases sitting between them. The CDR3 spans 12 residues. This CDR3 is CASSFGGNTIYF. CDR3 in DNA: TGTGCCAGCAGTTTCGGGGGAAACACCATATATTTT.

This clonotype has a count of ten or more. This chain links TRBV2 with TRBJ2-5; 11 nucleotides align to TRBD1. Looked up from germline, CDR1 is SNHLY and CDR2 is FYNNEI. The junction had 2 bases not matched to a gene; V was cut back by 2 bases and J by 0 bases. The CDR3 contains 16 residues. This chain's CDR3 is CASSERDRGNQETQYF. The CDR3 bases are TGTGCCAGCAGTGAACGGGACAGGGGGAACCAAGAGACCCAGTACTTC. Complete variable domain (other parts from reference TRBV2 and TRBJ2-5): EPEVTQTPSHQVTQMGQEVILRCVPISNHLYFYWYRQILGQKVEFLVSFYNNEISEKSEIFDDQFSVERPDGSNFTLKIRSTKLEDSAMYFCASSERDRGNQETQYFGPGTRLLVL.

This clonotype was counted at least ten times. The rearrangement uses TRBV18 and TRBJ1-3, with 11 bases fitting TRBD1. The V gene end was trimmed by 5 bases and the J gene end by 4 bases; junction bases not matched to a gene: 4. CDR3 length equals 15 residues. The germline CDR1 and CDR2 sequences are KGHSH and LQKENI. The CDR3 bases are TGTGCCAGCTCATCGGACAGGGGGCCCGGAAACACCATATATTTT. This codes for CASSSDRGPGNTIYF.

Here the CDR3 reads CASSPGGGGLSNQPQHF. CDR3 DNA sequence: TGTGCCAGCTCACCAGGAGGGGGTGGTCTTAGCAATCAGCCCCAGCATTTT. The chain links TRBV18 to TRBJ1-5, with D tentatively TRBD1 (6 bases). V was clipped by 2 bases and J by 0 bases, with 14 bases between them. The CDR3 is 17 amino acids. Germline lookup yields CDR1 KGHSH and CDR2 LQKENI.

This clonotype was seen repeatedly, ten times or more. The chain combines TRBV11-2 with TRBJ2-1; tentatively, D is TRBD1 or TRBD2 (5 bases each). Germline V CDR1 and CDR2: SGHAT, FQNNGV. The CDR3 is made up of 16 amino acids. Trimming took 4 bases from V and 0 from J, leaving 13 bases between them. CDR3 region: CASSSLGAPSYNEQFF. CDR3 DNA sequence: TGTGCCAGCAGCTCACTCGGGGCTCCCTCCTACAATGAGCAGTTCTTC.